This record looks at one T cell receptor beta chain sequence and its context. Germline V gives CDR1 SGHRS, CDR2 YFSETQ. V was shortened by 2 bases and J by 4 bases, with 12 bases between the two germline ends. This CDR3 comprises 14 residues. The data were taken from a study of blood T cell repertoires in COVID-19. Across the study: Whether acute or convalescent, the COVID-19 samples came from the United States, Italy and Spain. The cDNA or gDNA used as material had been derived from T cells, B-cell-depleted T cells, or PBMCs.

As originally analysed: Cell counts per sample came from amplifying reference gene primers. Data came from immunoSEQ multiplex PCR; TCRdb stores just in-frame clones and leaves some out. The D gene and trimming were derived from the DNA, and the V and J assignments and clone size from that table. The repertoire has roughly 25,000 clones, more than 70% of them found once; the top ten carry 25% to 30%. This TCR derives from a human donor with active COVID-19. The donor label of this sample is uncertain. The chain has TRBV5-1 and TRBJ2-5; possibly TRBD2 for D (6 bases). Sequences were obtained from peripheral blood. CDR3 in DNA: TGCGCCAGCAGCTTTACTAGCCAGGCAGAGACCCAGTACTTC. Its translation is CASSFTSQAETQYF.